This T cell receptor beta chain came from a study of shared clonotypes between healthy human individuals. Study as a whole: Aged between 18 and 49, the donors were a couple of women and three men. Overall study findings and caveats: Only blood samples were collected, and tissue repertoires likely differ. Non-shared clonotypes showed lower generation probabilities than clonotypes common to all four donors. Larger estimated richness was generally seen in naive subsets than in memory subsets.

As to this clone: Its cognate antigen is unknown.

The protocol was immunoSEQ multiplex PCR, while the TCRdb copy is restricted to in-frame clones and leaves out a portion. This sample yields approximately 2.3 million clones, of which just over 90% are seen a single time; 0.39% belongs to the top ten. Source material: naive CD4+ T cells from PBMCs. This sample's subset: CD45RA+ positively selected. This TCR derives from a man younger than 35 in good health. Some clones in this sample may be carry-over from other donors' samples.

The CDR3: CASSLTPGQQYEQYF. CDR3 sequence (DNA): TGCGCCAGCAGCTTGACCCCTGGACAGCAGTACGAGCAGTACTTC. The V call is TRBV5-1, the J call TRBJ2-7, with a weak D call TRBD1 (6 bases). Germline CDR1 reads SGHRS; CDR2 reads YFSETQ. The CDR3 loop spans 15 amino acids. V was pared by 1 base and J by 4 bases, with 15 bases between.